These 6 T cell receptor beta chains originate from one sample sequenced in a study of blood T cell repertoires in COVID-19. Sequencing used immunoSEQ multiplex PCR; TCRdb keeps in-frame clones, though not all of them. The sample lists around 190,000 clones; around 82% were seen once. The source material was PBMCs or T cells enriched from blood (not recorded which). Source of these receptors: a woman between 45 and 65 years old with acute COVID-19.

V is TRBV5-1 and J is TRBJ1-5; the D gene is possibly TRBD1 (6 bases). This CDR3 has 16 amino acids. CDR1 and CDR2 from the germline V gene are SGHRS and YFSETQ. The V and J ends lost 4 bases and 3 bases respectively, with 17 bases between them. The CDR3 loop is CASSPEGGGHNQPQHF. The CDR3 nucleotides read TGCGCCAGCAGCCCCGAGGGGGGGGGACACAATCAGCCCCAGCATTTT.

The rearrangement joins TRBV2 to TRBJ1-3; 7 nucleotides align to TRBD1. The CDR3 has 17 residues. With 6 bases clipped from V and 0 bases from J, the junction kept 11 bases outside the gene matches. The germline V gene has CDR1 SNHLY and CDR2 FYNNEI. The chain's CDR3 is CASSASTGVFSGNTIYF. For the CDR3, the DNA is TGTGCCAGCAGCGCGTCAACAGGGGTGTTCTCTGGAAACACCATATATTTT.

The V call is TRBV7-2, the J call TRBJ1-2, with 7 bases identical to TRBD1. Unmatched junction bases numbered 7, after V lost 0 bases and J lost 3 bases. The CDR3 has 16 residues. Germline-derived CDR1 and CDR2 are SGHTA and FQGNSA. CDR3 amino acids: CASSLAQTGVDYGYTF. Written as DNA, the CDR3 is TGTGCCAGCAGCTTAGCGCAAACAGGGGTCGACTATGGCTACACCTTC.

V usage is TRBV6-5 and J usage is TRBJ1-4; D might be TRBD1 (6 bases). CDR3 length: 13 amino acids. The germline CDR1 and CDR2 sequences are MNHEY and SVGAGI. The CDR3 region is CAVGAQTNEKLFF. The CDR3 region has the DNA TGTGCGGTGGGGGCGCAGACTAATGAAAAACTGTTTTTT.

In this sample, this clone turned up a few times. The chain is built from TRBV28 and TRBJ1-2, with 8 positions matching TRBD1. The CDR3 is 14 amino acids. J lost 8 bases, V lost 5 bases, and 10 bases had no gene match. CDR1 and CDR2 (germline): MDHEN, SYDVKM. The CDR3 reads CASSLGTGVRGYTF. The CDR3 DNA follows: TGTGCCAGCAGTCTGGGGACAGGCGTCCGGGGCTACACCTTC.

The V gene is TRBV4-3, the J gene TRBJ2-3; a possible D gene is TRBD1 (6 bases). The CDR3 is 18 amino acids. V was cut by 0 bases and J by 2 bases, with 18 bases left in between. Germline V gene lookup returns CDR1 LGHNA and CDR2 YSLEER. The CDR3: CASSQDLLGQGITDTQYF. The CDR3 region has the DNA TGCGCCAGCAGCCAAGATCTACTCGGGCAGGGGATCACAGATACGCAGTATTTT.